Presented here are 11 T cell receptor beta chains from one specimen sequenced in a study of cytomegalovirus exposure and HLA in healthy donors. With 60 Vbeta and 13 Jbeta primers, the PCR was carried out. Measured with immunoSEQ multiplex PCR; TCRdb has only the in-frame clones, and not every one. This sample contains around 74,000 clones. Sequencing input: PBMCs. These receptors all come from a man between 50 and 59 years old in good health and CMV-seropositive.

This chain connects TRBV4-1 to TRBJ2-1; TRBD1 matches 7 bases. The CDR3 extends over 13 amino acids. After removal of 1 base from V and 9 bases from J, the junction contained 3 bases not matched to a gene. Germline assignment: CDR1 MGHRA and CDR2 YSYEKL. CDR3 amino acids: CASSQGGGGEQFF. CDR3 DNA: TGCGCCAGCAGCCAAGGAGGGGGCGGTGAGCAGTTCTTC.

This chain links TRBV6-5 with TRBJ1-1; the match to TRBD1 covers 9 bases. The CDR3 consists of 13 residues. The germline V gene has CDR1 MNHEY and CDR2 SVGAGI. J gave up 11 bases and V 6 bases, and 10 bases lay outside the gene matches. The CDR3 DNA is TGTGCCAGCAGCCGGGGGACAGGGCGATTGGCTTTCTTT. This translates into CASSRGTGRLAFF.

The chain combines TRBV9 with TRBJ1-1, with a weak D call TRBD1 (6 bases). V lost 4 bases, J lost 5 bases, and 15 bases lay in between. The CDR3 is made up of 14 amino acids. Looked up from germline, CDR1 is SGDLS and CDR2 is YYNGEE. The CDR3 loop is CASSPNREYTEAFF. The CDR3 DNA reads as TGTGCCAGCAGCCCGAACAGGGAATATACTGAAGCTTTCTTT. The full variable domain, with the rest looked up from reference TRBV9 and TRBJ1-1, is DSGVTQTPKHLITATGQRVTLRCSPRSGDLSVYWYQQSLDQGLQFLIQYYNGEERAKGNILERFSAQQFPDLHSELNLSSLELGDSALYFCASSPNREYTEAFFGQGTRLTVV.

The chain joins TRBV6-1 to TRBJ2-7; 7 bases fit TRBD2. After removal of 2 bases from V and 6 bases from J, the junction contained 4 bases not matched to a gene. The CDR3 is 13 residues long. Germline lookup yields CDR1 MNHNS and CDR2 SASEGT. This CDR3 reads CASSEPGRVEQYV. CDR3 DNA sequence: TGTGCCAGCAGTGAACCGGGGAGGGTCGAGCAGTACGTC.

V is TRBV9 and J is TRBJ2-7; D may be TRBD1 (5 bases). The V and J ends lost 0 bases and 7 bases respectively, with 14 bases between them. This CDR3 comprises 14 residues. Germline V lookup: CDR1 SGDLS, CDR2 YYNGEE. The CDR3 DNA reads as TGTGCCAGCAGCGTAGGGGCGAGATCAGGGGAGCAGTACTTC. It codes for CASSVGARSGEQYF.

The V call is TRBV27, the J call TRBJ1-5, with D maybe TRBD1 (5 bases). Trimming cost V 3 bases and J 0 bases, with 12 bases left between them. The CDR3 sequence is 16 residues long. Germline values: CDR1 MNHEY, CDR2 SMNVEV (reference sequence). The CDR3 bases are TGTGCCAGCAGTTTCACTCGGGGGTATAGCAATCAGCCCCAGCATTTT. Translation: CASSFTRGYSNQPQHF.

This chain uses TRBV19 with TRBJ1-1; no firm D call. The germline CDR1 and CDR2 sequences are LNHDA and SQIVND (reference sequence). The CDR3 sequence is 13 residues long. Trimming left V 8 bases short and J 1 base short, with 11 bases between. CDR3 DNA: TGTGCCAGTCGGGATCGGTCGAACACTGAAGCTTTCTTT. It codes for CASRDRSNTEAFF.

V and J are TRBV27 and TRBJ2-5; D might be TRBD2 (5 bases). Per the germline V gene, CDR1 is MNHEY and CDR2 is SMNVEV (reference sequence). Trimming took off 5 bases at V and 5 bases at J, with 9 bases between the two ends. The CDR3 runs 12 residues. The DNA for the CDR3 is TGTGCCAGCAGTGCCACGGGGGAGACCCAGTACTTC. Protein product: CASSATGETQYF.

The chain carries TRBV4-1 and TRBJ2-1; 11 bases fit TRBD2. Germline V CDR1 and CDR2: MGHRA, YSYEKL. The V segment lost 3 bases and the J segment 3 bases; nucleotides outside the gene matches: 4. The CDR3 consists of 16 residues. CDR3 DNA: TGCGCCAGCAGCCAGGCTAGCGGGGGGCACTACAATGAGCAGTTCTTC. It codes for CASSQASGGHYNEQFF.

The rearrangement joins TRBV6-5 to TRBJ1-1, with 8 bases identical to TRBD1. Germline V CDR1 and CDR2: MNHEY, SVGAGI. The CDR3 contains 16 residues. The ends lost 2 bases at V and 5 bases at J; junction bases unmatched: 10. The CDR3 loop is CASSYADRVVETEAFF. DNA of the CDR3: TGTGCCAGCAGTTACGCGGACAGGGTGGTGGAGACTGAAGCTTTCTTT.

The V and J genes are TRBV5-4 and TRBJ1-1; 7 bases agree with TRBD1. Germline V CDR1 and CDR2: SGHNT, YYREEE (reference sequence). The CDR3 has 19 amino acids. Trimming took 3 bases from V and 0 from J; bases not matched to a gene: 17. The CDR3 protein is CASSSVRQQGSYMNTEAFF. In nucleotides, the CDR3 is TGTGCCAGCAGCTCCGTGAGGCAACAGGGGTCCTACATGAACACTGAAGCTTTCTTT.